This is a list of T cell receptor beta chains from one sample in a study of early stage breast cancer tumors. This table comes from immunoSEQ multiplex PCR, and its TCRdb copy is limited to in-frame clones, with some not included. The profile shows roughly 53,000 clones, around nine tenths of them singletons. The sample comprised blood. These receptors all come from a person in their 70s with breast cancer. Each CDR3 is given with its conserved first and last residue.

>TRBJ2-7|TRBV10-3
CAISAGTSSYEQYF
>TRBJ1-2|TRBV2
CASSPLLGYTF
>TRBJ1-2|TRBV19
CASSLETGYGYTF
>TRBJ2-7|TRBV18
CASSSEAGGLYYEQYF
>TRBJ2-1|TRBV11-3
CASSLLAGPFNEQFF
>TRBJ2-4|TRBV29-1
CSVRTSGTLAKNIQYF
>TRBJ1-1|TRBV13
CASNQRGGQGFMNTEAFF
>TRBJ1-4|TRBV7-2
CASSYGQGLNEGKLFF
>TRBJ1-5|TRBV28
CASRPGGYGNQPQHF
>TRBJ1-5|TRBV7-9
CASSLVSGFGQGEDQPQHF
>TRBJ2-2|TRBV5-6
CASSYGTPNTGELFF
>TRBJ2-3|TRBV18
CASSPSGSTDTQYF
>TRBJ2-6|TRBV2
CASRTDFSGANVLTF
>TRBJ1-4|TRBV18
CASSPSQGRGNEKLFF
>TRBJ1-3|TRBV5-1
CASSLAGQHSGNTIYF
>TRBJ2-5|TRBV7-2
CASSSQGGSETQYF
>TRBJ1-4|TRBV13
CASSLRTEGQTDEKLFF
>TRBJ1-1|TRBV11-3
CASSSNRGNTEAFF
>TRBJ2-7|TRBV7-9
CASSFTPSGLYEQYF
>TRBJ1-1|TRBV7-9
CASSLAGGPTEAFF
>TRBJ2-1|TRBV7-2
CASSSTGGGNEQFF
>TRBJ1-1|TRBV5-1
CATKVLPGETEAFF
>TRBJ2-3|TRBV5-1
CASSLAVGGGAGDTQYF
>TRBJ2-5|TRBV5-1
CASSLAAGGEQETQYF
>TRBJ1-5|TRBV4-2
CASSSPSRTGDNQPQHF
>TRBJ2-7|TRBV9
CASSVAGEVYEQYF
>TRBJ2-1|TRBV9
CASSRGGAGNEQFF
>TRBJ1-2|TRBV5-6
CASSPLDRGYGYTF
>TRBJ2-2|TRBV5-1
CASSQTTSAGELFF
>TRBJ2-3|TRBV5-1
CASSGGTGGTDTQYF
>TRBJ1-1|TRBV29-1
CSVANTEAFF
>TRBJ2-1|TRBV10-1
CASSPGLAGSNEQFF
>TRBJ1-2|TRBV7-9
CASSLVQGRSYGYTF
>TRBJ2-2|TRBV15
CATSRDKGVVTGELFF
>TRBJ2-3|TRBV11-2
CASSPSPGLMFTDTQYF
>TRBJ1-2|TRBV6-1
CASSESGQVGYTF
>TRBJ1-1|TRBV2
CASSPSTGTEAFF
>TRBJ2-2|TRBV28
CASSSGQGTGELFF
>TRBJ2-7|TRBV6-5
CASSYSSGGATYEQYF
>TRBJ1-4|TRBV11-2
CASSRGNNEKLFF
>TRBJ2-3|TRBV11-2
CASSLVLAVTDTQYF
>TRBJ2-2|TRBV6-1
CASRNGGNTGELFF
>TRBJ1-6|TRBV13
CASSLRPYNSPLHF
>TRBJ2-6|TRBV30
CAGGGQVSGANVLTF
>TRBJ1-1|TRBV7-8
CASSPHGSNTEAFF
>TRBJ1-2|TRBV4-2
CASSQDPDRDYGYTF
>TRBJ2-5|TRBV29-1
CSVGGAGQETQYF
>TRBJ2-7|TRBV5-1
CASSHGGNGYEQYF
>TRBJ2-7|TRBV18
CASSPPGQWSEQYF
>TRBJ2-1|TRBV19
CASSSRDRGYNEQFF
>TRBJ2-7|TRBV19
CASSTPAYEQYF
>TRBJ1-2|TRBV25-1
CASSSTGTVGYTF
>TRBJ2-1|TRBV7-6
CASSPAASSSYNEQFF
>TRBJ1-1|TRBV21-1
CASSNFDRGRDTEAFF